This T cell receptor beta chain comes out of a study of blood T cell repertoires in COVID-19. About the study: In each case, the material was cDNA or gDNA derived from T cells, B-cell-depleted T cells, or PBMCs.

As handled by the study authors: Reference gene primer amplification gave estimated nucleated cell counts. Using immunoSEQ multiplex PCR, the repertoire was profiled, and TCRdb retains in-frame clones only, with some absent. For V, J and clone size, that table is used; D and trimming come from the DNA. This table holds over 100,000 clones, approximately 90% found once. To note about this clone: At one of its ends the junction is not consistent with the germline gene, which may arise from a read error.

The V gene's germline CDR1 is SGHTA and CDR2 FQGNSA. The CDR3 consists of 15 residues. The sample comprised peripheral blood. This clonotype originated in a man aged 55 to 70 with COVID-19, enrolled during active disease. The chain joins TRBV7-2 to TRBJ2-2, with D perhaps matching TRBD1 (10 bases). The CDR3 protein is CASSLAGTGVGELFF. The DNA of the CDR3 is TGTGCCAGCAGCCTAGCGGGGACAGGGGTCGGGGAGCTGTTTTTT.